The clone carrying this TCR beta chain has at least ten counts. Germline V gene data show CDR1 as SGHTA and CDR2 as FQGNSA. The V end was cut by 7 bases, the J end by 2 bases, with 21 bases between. The CDR3 runs 16 residues. This record belongs to a study of T-cell reconstitution after alpha-beta-depleted transplantation in children. Unique molecular identifiers were incorporated when the TCRbeta library was constructed. Each CDR3 protein gets one entry after TCRdb re-called the PCR reads with MiXCR. This repertoire shows under 300,000 distinct CDR3 sequences, over 9.5% found once; its top ten account for around 5%.

The chain joins TRBV7-2 to TRBJ2-7, with D perhaps being TRBD1 or TRBD2 (5 bases each). The TCR comes from a human donor who donated a stem cell graft to a child with SCID. The sample was PBMCs from the stem cell graft donor, taken from the stem cell graft. CDR3 sequence: CASTPPGSRATYEQYF. DNA of the CDR3: TGTGCCAGCACCCCGCCGGGAAGCAGGGCGACCTACGAGCAGTACTTC.